This T cell receptor beta chain emerged from a study of PD-1 blockade in classical Hodgkin lymphoma (dated by TCRdb to the early 2020s). General notes on the study: Nivolumab dosing was 3 mg/kg intravenously every 2 weeks, continuing until either disease progression or unacceptable toxicity. A peripheral blood immune signature of response to PD-1 blockade in classical Hodgkin lymphoma was defined using TCR beta sequencing and CyTOF.

Genomic DNA was extracted with the Qiagen DNeasy kit from unsorted PBMCs and from negatively selected CD4+ and CD8+ fractions. Amplification of TCR beta CDR3 regions was done by immunoSEQ multiplex PCR with primers that anneal to V and J segments. A synthetic immune receptor repertoire was used to minimize amplification bias, and any remaining bias was removed computationally after sequencing. Per the original workflow: Repertoire diversity was quantified as the Shannon entropy index using custom Python scripts. Unsorted, CD4+ and CD8+ repertoires were examined separately, except in combined analyses, for which CD4+ and CD8+ sequences were merged in silico. A clone was considered expanded if an increase in frequency of at least 2-fold after treatment relative to C1D1 was found, and a pseudocount of 0.5 was applied to clones undetected at baseline. Clones with 0 or 1 copy at C1D1 were classified as singleton clones, and clones with 2 or more copies were classified as non-singleton clones. Clones expanded in unsorted samples were labelled as CD4+, CD8+ or unknown by matching protein sequences in sorted samples from the same patient. Wilcoxon tests on paired samples were used to test diversity changes from C1D1 to C4D1. TCRdb carries this immuneACCESS record with in-frame sequences only. Its versions omit some clonotypes, under half of them owing to an unresolved V gene in the studies checked, with the rest unexplained. That table furnishes V, J and clone size, whereas the DNA furnished D and trimming. This sample lists nearly 25,000 clones; more than 75% were detected once. Of the sample, approximately 7.2% is held by the ten largest clones.

Results the study describes overall, beyond this receptor: Trial patients achieving complete response had baseline diversity similar to newly diagnosed patients, whereas partial responders and progressors had significantly lower diversity. A significant rise by C4D1 was seen in CD4+ but not CD8+ TCR diversity (p=0.0027 vs p=0.16), with the rise being most apparent in complete responders (p=0.02). Baseline TCR diversity was reported to be lower in newly diagnosed patients than in healthy donors, and even lower in relapsed/refractory patients. The study was limited to a single clinical trial cohort, and causes of repertoire differences, possibly disease activity or prior therapy, remained undefined. Diversity was lower in patients who began nivolumab less than 1 year after ASCT, so these patients were left out of later analyses to avoid confounding by immune reconstitution.

This clone showed up just a few times. The antigen it binds to is not known. No qualities accompany the bases; no much larger clone lies one base away. V trim: 10 bases; J trim: 4 bases; unmatched bases: 10. The germline V gene provides CDR1 SNHLY and CDR2 FYNNEI. The CDR3 numbers 15 residues from cysteine through phenylalanine. CDR3 DNA is the only sequence kept; it has 45 bases, read in frame from the first base. The time point label here, explained by the study, means: cycle 1 day 1 (C1D1), immediately before nivolumab initiation. Every trial patient had relapsed after autologous stem cell transplantation, and cohorts A, B and C differed in prior brentuximab vedotin exposure. The trial cohort comprised more than 55 patients with relapsed/refractory classical Hodgkin lymphoma whose best overall responses were complete response, partial response or progressive disease. In the multi-cohort phase II CheckMate 205 trial, trial patients received single-agent nivolumab. Best overall response was determined by an independent review committee according to the 2007 International Working Group response criteria. Trial PBMCs were obtained immediately prior to nivolumab initiation (C1D1) and on therapy at cycle 2 day 1 and cycle 4 day 1. After peripheral blood was drawn into 8 mL Vacutainer Cell Preparation Tubes, PBMCs were isolated by centrifugation and then cryopreserved.

This receptor was taken from a human donor with classical Hodgkin lymphoma. The sequenced sample was peripheral blood mononuclear cells (PBMCs), obtained at baseline. Here the chain combines TRBV2 and TRBJ2-2, with 9 central nucleotides matching TRBD2. The DNA is TGTGCCACCCAGGGCGGGGGGGCCAGCACCGGGGAGCTGTTTTTT. Translation gives CATQGGGASTGELFF.